These 11 T cell receptor beta chains originate from one sample sequenced in a study of blood T cell repertoires in COVID-19. The assay was immunoSEQ multiplex PCR, and TCRdb's table has in-frame clones only and misses some. The sample carries tens of thousands of clones, around four fifths recorded once. Sequenced: peripheral blood. The receptor source for this set is a man aged 70 or older with acute or convalescent COVID-19.

The V call is TRBV2, the J call TRBJ2-7; 7 bases fit TRBD1. With 9 bases clipped from V and 5 bases from J, the junction kept 10 bases outside the gene matches. This CDR3 region has 13 residues. Germline lookup yields CDR1 SNHLY and CDR2 FYNNEI. The CDR3 coding sequence is TGTGCCAGATCCCGGGACAGATACGACGAGCAGTACTTC. It is translated as CARSRDRYDEQYF. The variable domain in full, completed from reference TRBV2 and TRBJ2-7, reads EPEVTQTPSHQVTQMGQEVILRCVPISNHLYFYWYRQILGQKVEFLVSFYNNEISEKSEIFDDQFSVERPDGSNFTLKIRSTKLEDSAMYFCARSRDRYDEQYFGPGTRLTVT.

The rearrangement links TRBV14 to TRBJ1-6; the match to TRBD1 covers 7 bases. CDR3 length: 16 amino acids. Germline V gene lookup returns CDR1 SGHDN and CDR2 FVKESK. V was clipped by 0 bases and J by 10 bases; unmatched bases: 9. The CDR3 loop is CASSQDTGVIGSPLHF. In DNA form, the CDR3 reads TGTGCCAGCAGCCAAGATACAGGGGTCATAGGATCACCCCTCCACTTT.

The genes are TRBV2 and TRBJ2-2; 8 positions agree with TRBD1. This CDR3 is built from 13 residues. V shed 8 bases, J shed 6 bases, and the junction held 5 bases outside the gene matches. CDR1 is SNHLY, CDR2 FYNNEI, per germline. Here the CDR3 DNA reads TGTGCCAGCGAGACAGGGGACTCCGGGGAGCTGTTTTTT. Its translation: CASETGDSGELFF.

The V and J genes are TRBV4-1 and TRBJ1-2; D uncertain. Trimming left V 1 base short and J 4 bases short, with 16 bases between. The CDR3 is 16 residues long. CDR1 is MGHRA and CDR2 is YSYEKL in the germline V gene. CDR3 nucleotides: TGCGCCAGCAGCCAAGGCCAATTTGAGGTTAGCTATGGCTACACCTTC. Translating gives CASSQGQFEVSYGYTF.

This rearrangement joins TRBV18 to TRBJ1-1, with 7 bases that match TRBD1. Germline V gene sequence: CDR1 KGHSH, CDR2 LQKENI. V trimming: 3 bases; J trimming: 4 bases; junction bases outside the gene matches: 8. This CDR3 contains 15 residues. CDR3 amino acids: CASSPYRGFGTEAFF. Here the CDR3 DNA reads TGTGCCAGCTCACCTTACAGGGGATTTGGCACTGAAGCTTTCTTT.

The CDR3 bases are TGCGCCAGCAGCTTGGACGGGATAGCTAACTATGGCTACACCTTC. The encoded protein is CASSLDGIANYGYTF. The V gene is TRBV5-1, the J gene TRBJ1-2, with D unclear. CDR1 and CDR2 (germline): SGHRS, YFSETQ. CDR3 length: 15 amino acids. V lost 0 bases, J lost 0 bases, and 9 bases lay in between.

This clone was observed a handful of times. J is TRBJ2-5 and V is TRBV2, with 11 bases that match TRBD1. V lost 3 bases, J lost 5 bases, and 8 bases stayed unmatched. Germline values: CDR1 SNHLY, CDR2 FYNNEI. CDR3 size: 16 residues. The CDR3 DNA sequence: TGTGCCAGCAGTGAGGGTTGGACAGGGGGCCGGGAGACCCAGTACTTC. Its translation: CASSEGWTGGRETQYF.

V gene TRBV6-1 combines with J gene TRBJ1-3, with a tentative D call TRBD1 (6 bases). Between the trimmed V and J ends, which lost 6 bases and 8 bases, there was a span of 17 bases. Per germline, CDR1 MNHNS and CDR2 SASEGT. This CDR3 spans 14 amino acids. The CDR3 nucleotides read TGTGCCAGCAGCAAACAGGGAGCCGGAGACACCATATATTTT. It is translated as CASSKQGAGDTIYF.

The V gene is TRBV5-4, the J gene TRBJ2-3, with 7 nucleotides matching TRBD2. The CDR3 has 13 residues. Trimming cost V 4 bases and J 4 bases; bases outside gene matches: 3. The V gene's germline CDR1 is SGHNT and CDR2 YYREEE (reference sequence). The CDR3 bases are TGTGCCAGCAGCCCCAGCGGGGCAGATACGCAGTATTTT. Its protein is CASSPSGADTQYF.

This clone has more than one count but fewer than ten. The V and J genes are TRBV4-2 and TRBJ2-5, with 13 nucleotides matching TRBD2. Germline V gene data show CDR1 as LGHNA and CDR2 as YNFKEQ. The CDR3 has 17 amino acids. Trimming took 0 bases from V and 5 from J; bases not matched to a gene: 6. This chain's CDR3 is CASSQDGTSGTYETQYF. The CDR3 nucleotides read TGTGCCAGCAGCCAAGATGGGACTAGCGGGACTTACGAGACCCAGTACTTC.

CDR3 coding DNA: TGCGCCAGCAGCCAACTGGGACAGGGGGATGAAAAACTGTTTTTT. It codes for CASSQLGQGDEKLFF. The chain uses TRBV4-1 and TRBJ1-4; 11 bases map to TRBD1. The CDR3 consists of 15 residues. V lost 2 bases to trimming and J lost 6 bases; unmatched junction nucleotides: 2. Looked up from germline, CDR1 is MGHRA and CDR2 is YSYEKL.